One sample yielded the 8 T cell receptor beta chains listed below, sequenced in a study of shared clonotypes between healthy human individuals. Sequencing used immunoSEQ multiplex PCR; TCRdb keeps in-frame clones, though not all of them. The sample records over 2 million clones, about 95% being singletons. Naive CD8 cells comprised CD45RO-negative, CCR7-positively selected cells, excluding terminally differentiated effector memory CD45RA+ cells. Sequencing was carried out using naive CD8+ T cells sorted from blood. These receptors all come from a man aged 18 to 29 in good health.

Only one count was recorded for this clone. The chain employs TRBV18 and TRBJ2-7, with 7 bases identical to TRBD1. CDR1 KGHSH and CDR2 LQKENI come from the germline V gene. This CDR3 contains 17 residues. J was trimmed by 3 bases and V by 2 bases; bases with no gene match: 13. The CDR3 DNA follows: TGTGCCAGCTCACCAAAAGACAGGGTCGGCGCCAACTACGAGCAGTACTTC. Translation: CASSPKDRVGANYEQYF.

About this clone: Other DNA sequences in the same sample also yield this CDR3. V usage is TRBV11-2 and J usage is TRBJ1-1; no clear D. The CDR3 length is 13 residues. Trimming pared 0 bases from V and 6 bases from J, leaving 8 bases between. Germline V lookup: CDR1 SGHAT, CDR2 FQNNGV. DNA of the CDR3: TGTGCCAGCAGCTTAGATGGGAGGGCTGAAGCTTTCTTT. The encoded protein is CASSLDGRAEAFF.

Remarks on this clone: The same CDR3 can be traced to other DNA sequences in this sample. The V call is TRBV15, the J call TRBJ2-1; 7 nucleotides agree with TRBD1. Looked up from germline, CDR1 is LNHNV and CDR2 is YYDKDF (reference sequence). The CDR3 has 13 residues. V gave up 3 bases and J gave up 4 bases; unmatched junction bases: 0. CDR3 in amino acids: CATSRGQYNEQFF. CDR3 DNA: TGTGCCACCAGCAGGGGACAGTACAATGAGCAGTTCTTC.

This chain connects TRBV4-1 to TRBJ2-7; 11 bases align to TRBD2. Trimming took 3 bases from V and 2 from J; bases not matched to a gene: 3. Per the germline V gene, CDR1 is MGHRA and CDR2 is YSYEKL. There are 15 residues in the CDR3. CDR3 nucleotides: TGCGCCAGCAGCCATTCGACTAGCGGGGCCTACGAGCAGTACTTC. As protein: CASSHSTSGAYEQYF.

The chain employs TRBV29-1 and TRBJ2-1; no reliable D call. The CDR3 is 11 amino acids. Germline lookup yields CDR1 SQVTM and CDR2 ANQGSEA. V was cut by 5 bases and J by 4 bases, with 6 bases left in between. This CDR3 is CSVRDYNEQFF. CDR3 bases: TGCAGCGTTAGGGATTACAATGAGCAGTTCTTC.

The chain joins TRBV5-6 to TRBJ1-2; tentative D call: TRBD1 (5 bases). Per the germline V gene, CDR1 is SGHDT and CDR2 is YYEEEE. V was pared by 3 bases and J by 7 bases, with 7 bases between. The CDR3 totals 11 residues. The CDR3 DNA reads TGTGCCAGCAGCTCGGGGGGTGGCTACACCTTC. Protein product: CASSSGGGYTF.

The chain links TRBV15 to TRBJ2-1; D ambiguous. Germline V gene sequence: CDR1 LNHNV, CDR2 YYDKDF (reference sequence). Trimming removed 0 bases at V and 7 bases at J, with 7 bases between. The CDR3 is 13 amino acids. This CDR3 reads CATSREDGNEQFF. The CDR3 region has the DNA TGTGCCACCAGCAGAGAGGATGGGAATGAGCAGTTCTTC.

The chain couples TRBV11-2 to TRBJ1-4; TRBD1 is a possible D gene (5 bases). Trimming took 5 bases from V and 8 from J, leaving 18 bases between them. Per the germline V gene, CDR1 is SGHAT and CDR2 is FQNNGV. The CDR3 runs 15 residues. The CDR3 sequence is CASSPRLAGLEKLFF. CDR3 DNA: TGTGCCAGCAGCCCCCGCTTGGCGGGGCTAGAAAAACTGTTTTTT. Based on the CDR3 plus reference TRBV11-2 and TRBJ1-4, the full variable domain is EAGVAQSPRYKIIEKRQSVAFWCNPISGHATLYWYQQILGQGPKLLIQFQNNGVVDDSQLPKDRFSAERLKGVDSTLKIQPAKLEDSAVYLCASSPRLAGLEKLFFGSGTQLSVL.